This T cell receptor (beta chain) stems from a study of cytomegalovirus exposure and HLA in healthy donors. Looking at the study overall: The study placed 80% to 90% of its approximately 360 genotyped donors in the Caucasian-associated ancestry cluster.

In this sample, this clone turned up a few times. As yet, its antigen is unknown. Findings and caveats of the study: A few of the chains that were CMV-associated were confirmed in vitro to be specific for CMV antigens.

The study ran its PCR with 60 Vbeta and 13 Jbeta primers. Here immunoSEQ multiplex PCR was the method, and the copy in TCRdb shows in-frame clones only, minus some. The sample shows 100,000 or so clones, 76% of them seen only once. The specimen was PBMCs. The clonotype originates from a man aged 25 to 40 in good health and CMV-seropositive.

DNA for the CDR3: TGTGCCAGCAGCCCCTACTCCGATAGGAGACAAGAGACCCAGTACTTC. This codes for CASSPYSDRRQETQYF. The chain joins TRBV7-8 to TRBJ2-5, with unresolved D. Trimming removed 5 bases at V and 2 bases at J, with 18 bases between. Germline V gene data show CDR1 as SGHVS and CDR2 as FQNEAQ. CDR3 size: 16 residues.